The 25 T cell receptor beta chains below all came from one sample that was sequenced in a study of T cell changes during pregnancy in multiple sclerosis. This table comes from immunoSEQ multiplex PCR, and its TCRdb copy is limited to in-frame clones, with some not included. The sample has tens of thousands of clones, approximately 90% seen once; the top ten hold 0.95%. Here the sequenced sample was peripheral blood, taken before pregnancy. The receptors were sampled from a female donor with multiple sclerosis, enrolled in a pregnancy study.

Comments on this clone: The same CDR3 is also encoded by other DNA sequences in this sample. The CDR3 loop reads CASSPWGRSYEQYF. For the CDR3, the DNA is TGTGCCAGCAGTCCCTGGGGGCGCTCCTACGAGCAGTACTTC. The V and J genes are TRBV28 and TRBJ2-7; possible D gene TRBD1, 6 bases. Germline CDR1 is MDHEN and CDR2 is SYDVKM. The length of the CDR3 is 14 residues. V was cut by 5 bases and J by 0 bases, with 11 bases left in between.

The J gene is TRBJ2-1, the V gene TRBV7-3, with 11 positions matching TRBD2. The germline V gene has CDR1 SGHTA and CDR2 FQGTGA. The CDR3 length is 13 residues. Trimming at V came to 6 bases and at J to 9 bases, leaving 4 bases not matched to a gene. In DNA, the CDR3 is TGTGCCAGCAGTCTAGCGGGAGGAGGTGAGCAGTTCTTC. Its translation: CASSLAGGGEQFF.

There are a few counts of this clone. The chain is built from TRBV19 and TRBJ1-1; D may be TRBD1 (6 bases). The CDR3 totals 14 residues. Germline assignment: CDR1 LNHDA and CDR2 SQIVND (reference sequence). V dropped 1 base and J dropped 5 bases, with 11 bases sitting between them. The CDR3 DNA is TGTGCCAGTAGTATAGTACACAGGGATACTGAAGCTTTCTTT. This codes for CASSIVHRDTEAFF.

The gene calls are TRBV10-3 and TRBJ2-6, with D possibly matching TRBD2 (7 bases). Trimming pared 10 bases from V and 0 bases from J, leaving 19 bases between. The CDR3 covers 17 residues. Germline V lookup: CDR1 ENHRY, CDR2 SYGVKD. Written as DNA, the CDR3 is TGTGCCAATGGTGAGACAGGACTAGGCTCTGGGGCCAACGTCCTGACTTTC. Residues: CANGETGLGSGANVLTF.

The CDR3 DNA reads TGTGCCAGCAGTCCTCATCGGGGGGACACTGAAGCTTTCTTT. This gives the protein CASSPHRGDTEAFF. The chain joins TRBV2 to TRBJ1-1; possibly TRBD1 for D (5 bases). Germline CDR1 and CDR2: SNHLY and FYNNEI. This CDR3 has 14 residues. Trimming took off 5 bases at V and 3 bases at J, with 13 bases between the two ends.

DNA for the CDR3: TGTGCCAGCAGCAAAAGAACAGCAGTCAACACTGAAGCTTTCTTT. Translating gives CASSKRTAVNTEAFF. The J gene is TRBJ1-1, the V gene TRBV4-2; D is unclear. This CDR3 is built from 15 residues. CDR1 is LGHNA, CDR2 YNFKEQ, per germline. V was trimmed by 5 bases and J by 2 bases, leaving 15 bases between them.

This clone was seen a few times. V gene TRBV6-5 combines with J gene TRBJ1-1; D is possibly TRBD1 (5 bases). This CDR3 is 13 amino acids long. The germline gives CDR1 MNHEY, CDR2 SVGAGI. Between the trimmed V and J ends, which lost 7 bases and 5 bases, there was a span of 14 bases. Written as DNA, the CDR3 is TGTGCCAGCATCGGGAGGGGTTGGACTGAAGCTTTCTTT. This gives the protein CASIGRGWTEAFF.

This rearrangement joins TRBV6-5 to TRBJ2-7; D may be TRBD2 (6 bases). The V gene lost 2 bases and the J gene lost 7 bases, with 9 bases spanning the gap. The V gene's germline CDR1 is MNHEY and CDR2 SVGAGI. CDR3 length: 12 amino acids. The CDR3 coding sequence is TGTGCCAGCAGTTACGCAGGGAGGGAGCAGTACTTC. It yields the protein CASSYAGREQYF.

The genes are TRBV5-1 and TRBJ2-7, with D perhaps matching TRBD1 (7 bases). CDR3 size: 14 residues. The V gene's germline CDR1 is SGHRS and CDR2 YFSETQ. Deletions cut 4 bases from V and 3 bases from J, with 14 bases between. In DNA form, the CDR3 reads TGCGCCAGCAGCGGCGGGACAGCAGGCTACGAGCAGTACTTC. It yields the protein CASSGGTAGYEQYF.

This chain links TRBV5-1 with TRBJ2-2; D call uncertain. In germline, CDR1 is SGHRS, CDR2 YFSETQ. The CDR3 sequence is 14 residues long. V lost 7 bases, J lost 1 base, and 11 bases lay in between. CDR3 sequence reads: CASRDPGNTGELFF. The CDR3 coding sequence is TGCGCCAGCCGAGACCCGGGGAACACCGGGGAGCTGTTTTTT.

The gene calls are TRBV5-1 and TRBJ2-2; D uncertain. The CDR3 covers 15 residues. Trimming took 4 bases from V and 0 from J, leaving 10 bases between them. Germline V gene data show CDR1 as SGHRS and CDR2 as YFSETQ. The CDR3 reads CASSLGVTNTGELFF. In nucleotides, the CDR3 is TGCGCCAGCAGCCTCGGAGTTACGAACACCGGGGAGCTGTTTTTT.

V usage is TRBV7-2 and J usage is TRBJ2-7; 11 nucleotides agree with TRBD1. Germline V gene data show CDR1 as SGHTA and CDR2 as FQGNSA. Germline trimming cut 3 bases from V and 1 base from J; bases unmatched to any gene: 2. CDR3 length: 15 amino acids. This CDR3 reads CASSLGTGGSYEQYF. As DNA, the CDR3 is TGTGCCAGCAGCTTGGGGACAGGGGGTTCCTACGAGCAGTACTTC.

This chain uses TRBV9 with TRBJ2-2; perhaps TRBD2 as D (6 bases). This CDR3 comprises 15 residues. V was clipped by 3 bases and J by 4 bases, with 13 bases between them. Germline V CDR1 and CDR2: SGDLS, YYNGEE. CDR3 sequence reads: CASSEGGVATGELFF. CDR3 DNA: TGTGCCAGCAGCGAGGGCGGGGTAGCCACCGGGGAGCTGTTTTTT.

The chain joins TRBV4-2 to TRBJ2-2; 7 bases map to TRBD2. The CDR3 covers 15 residues. Germline CDR1 reads LGHNA; CDR2 reads YNFKEQ. Trimming removed 4 bases from V and 6 bases from J; junction bases left unmatched: 8. This CDR3 is CASSPRGGSSGELFF. The CDR3 coding sequence is TGTGCCAGCAGCCCCCGGGGAGGGAGTTCCGGGGAGCTGTTTTTT.

This clone showed up just a few times. V usage is TRBV27 and J usage is TRBJ2-5, with a possible D match to TRBD1 (6 bases). V lost 5 bases, J lost 1 base, and 11 bases lay in between. This CDR3 has 14 residues. Per germline, CDR1 MNHEY and CDR2 SMNVEV (reference sequence). The CDR3 DNA reads as TGTGCCAGCAGTCAACAGGGAAGCCAAGAGACCCAGTACTTC. It specifies CASSQQGSQETQYF.

V and J are TRBV13 and TRBJ1-4, with a possible D match to TRBD1 (5 bases). The CDR3 covers 14 residues. CDR1 and CDR2 from the germline V gene are PRHDT and FYEKMQ (reference sequence). The V and J ends lost 5 bases and 4 bases respectively, with 11 bases between them. CDR3 region: CASSPDRYNEKLFF. CDR3 sequence (DNA): TGTGCCAGCAGCCCTGACAGATATAATGAAAAACTGTTTTTT.

The genes are TRBV6-6 and TRBJ1-4, with 8 bases aligning to TRBD1. The length of the CDR3 is 13 residues. The germline CDR1 and CDR2 sequences are MNHNY and SVGAGI (reference sequence). The J segment lost 7 bases and the V segment lost 8 bases, leaving 6 bases of the junction unmatched. The CDR3 sequence is CASCQGASEKLFF. The CDR3 coding sequence is TGTGCCAGCTGTCAGGGGGCCAGTGAAAAACTGTTTTTT.

The rearrangement uses TRBV28 and TRBJ1-2; D is uncertain. Germline V lookup: CDR1 MDHEN, CDR2 SYDVKM. V was shortened by 5 bases and J by 8 bases, with 12 bases between the two germline ends. The CDR3 runs 12 residues. CDR3 amino acids: CASSPPLRGYTF. The CDR3 DNA reads TGTGCCAGCAGTCCCCCTCTGCGCGGCTACACCTTC.

This clone was picked up a small number of times. This chain uses TRBV7-6 with TRBJ2-1; 8 bases are a match to TRBD1. The trim removed 6 bases at V and 0 bases at J, leaving 7 bases unmatched. This CDR3 has 16 amino acids. CDR1 SGHVS and CDR2 FNYEAQ come from the germline V gene. CDR3 nucleotide sequence: TGTGCCAGCAGGAGTACAGGGGGAAGCTCCTACAATGAGCAGTTCTTC. Translation: CASRSTGGSSYNEQFF.

The chain joins TRBV27 to TRBJ1-5; D might be TRBD1 (6 bases). Trimming took 5 bases from V and 4 from J, leaving 12 bases between them. Germline CDR1 reads MNHEY; CDR2 reads SMNVEV (reference sequence). This CDR3 is 14 amino acids long. The CDR3 sequence is CASSPHRVNQPQHF. The CDR3 coding sequence is TGTGCCAGCAGTCCCCACAGGGTAAATCAGCCCCAGCATTTT.

The chain has TRBV11-2 and TRBJ2-7; no clear D. With 5 bases removed from V and 1 base from J, the gap between germline ends came to 9 bases. From germline, CDR1 is SGHAT and CDR2 FQNNGV. The CDR3 spans 13 residues. The CDR3 nucleotides read TGTGCCAGCAGCGACGGAGCTTCCTACGAGCAGTACTTC. This sequence encodes CASSDGASYEQYF.

The CDR3 here is CASSAREGDNQPQHF. As DNA, the CDR3 is TGTGCCAGCAGCGCTAGGGAGGGGGACAATCAGCCCCAGCATTTT. The chain joins TRBV7-2 to TRBJ1-5, with a possible D match to TRBD1 (6 bases). V dropped 5 bases and J dropped 3 bases, with 14 bases sitting between them. Germline V gives CDR1 SGHTA, CDR2 FQGNSA. This CDR3 is 15 amino acids long.

The rearrangement links TRBV28 to TRBJ2-7, with 7 positions matching TRBD1. The CDR3 is made up of 15 amino acids. Germline V gene lookup returns CDR1 MDHEN and CDR2 SYDVKM. With V trimmed by 1 base and J by 0 bases, 3 bases remained unmatched. The CDR3 here is CASSLSPGGSYEQYF. DNA for the CDR3: TGTGCCAGCAGTTTATCTCCAGGGGGCTCCTACGAGCAGTACTTC.

The chain uses TRBV4-2 and TRBJ1-1, with 7 bases that match TRBD1. CDR1 and CDR2 (germline): LGHNA, YNFKEQ. V lost 4 bases, J lost 5 bases, and 13 bases stayed unmatched. CDR3 length equals 16 residues. This CDR3 is CASSPAGEGAGTEAFF. CDR3 DNA: TGTGCCAGCAGCCCTGCAGGAGAGGGGGCTGGGACTGAAGCTTTCTTT.

V and J are TRBV7-9 and TRBJ1-2; 8 nucleotides match TRBD1. From germline, CDR1 is SEHNR and CDR2 FQNEAQ (reference sequence). The trim removed 5 bases at V and 6 bases at J, leaving 5 bases unmatched. This CDR3 has 13 residues. CDR3 amino acids: CASSPAGGDGYTF. The CDR3 DNA reads as TGTGCCAGCAGCCCCGCAGGGGGCGATGGCTACACCTTC.